This TCR beta chain was identified in a study of T cell repertoires in cytomegalovirus infection. TCRdb reprocessed the reads with MiXCR, giving one entry per CDR3 protein. The table records over 300,000 distinct CDR3 sequences, more than 8% of them present only once. This clonotype was recorded at least ten times. CDR1 is MGHRA, CDR2 YSYEKL, per germline. There are 15 residues in the CDR3. V lost 5 bases and J 7 bases, leaving 18 bases between the germline ends. The chain employs TRBV4-1 and TRBJ2-1; D not resolved. This clonotype was sampled from a human donor in good health (CMV status not recorded). Some clones in this sample may be carry-over from other donors' samples. Sequencing input: PBMCs. CDR3 in amino acids: CASSLPTTVSNEQFF. The CDR3 coding sequence is TGCGCCAGCAGCTTACCTACAACAGTATCTAATGAGCAGTTCTTC.